Presented here are 10 T cell receptor beta chains from one specimen sequenced in a study of shared T cell receptors in the human thymus. Clones were read by immunoSEQ multiplex PCR, and TCRdb kept only the in-frame ones, dropping some. Of some 660,000 clones in the sample, over 75% were seen once. This sample also appeared in a second study, on human thymus T cells.

The sample consisted of thymocytes. These receptors were taken from a boy under two years old with a congenital heart defect.

The J gene is TRBJ2-7, the V gene TRBV7-6; 8 bases fit TRBD2. With 0 bases clipped from V and 2 bases from J, the junction kept 9 bases outside the gene matches. The germline gives CDR1 SGHVS, CDR2 FNYEAQ. The CDR3 runs to 17 residues. The CDR3 DNA is TGTGCCAGCAGCTTAGCAAGAAGCGGGAGTAGGACCTACGAGCAGTACTTC. Translating it yields CASSLARSGSRTYEQYF.

To note about this clone: The sample contains more than one DNA sequence encoding this CDR3. The CDR3, as DNA: TGCAGTGCTAGAGATATAGAGACCCAGTACTTC. It encodes CSARDIETQYF. The chain recombines TRBV20-1 with TRBJ2-5; D is uncertain. The CDR3 runs 11 residues. Germline V gene sequence: CDR1 DFQATT, CDR2 SNEGSKA (reference sequence). Trimming shortened V by 0 bases and J by 4 bases, and 3 bases separated the two germline ends.

J is TRBJ2-1 and V is TRBV10-3; D is possibly TRBD2 (5 bases). CDR1 is ENHRY and CDR2 is SYGVKD in the germline V gene. Between the trimmed V and J ends, which lost 5 bases and 8 bases, there was a span of 19 bases. The CDR3 contains 15 residues. The CDR3 DNA sequence: TGTGCCATCAGTACCGGGATCTTACCCTTCCATGAGCAGTTCTTC. This codes for CAISTGILPFHEQFF.

J is TRBJ2-7 and V is TRBV27, with 7 nucleotides matching TRBD2. V shed 2 bases, J shed 3 bases, and the junction held 1 base outside the gene matches. The length of the CDR3 is 13 residues. The germline CDR1 and CDR2 sequences are MNHEY and SMNVEV (reference sequence). The chain's CDR3 is CASSLPGGYEQYF. In nucleotides, the CDR3 is TGTGCCAGCAGTTTACCGGGGGGCTACGAGCAGTACTTC.

The chain is built from TRBV6-5 and TRBJ1-2, with D tentatively TRBD1 (6 bases). The CDR3 is made up of 15 amino acids. Germline-derived CDR1 and CDR2 are MNHEY and SVGAGI. Trimming shortened V by 2 bases and J by 7 bases, and 17 bases separated the two germline ends. The CDR3 here is CASSYERGPPFGYTF. The CDR3 nucleotides read TGTGCCAGCAGTTACGAGCGGGGGCCCCCTTTTGGCTACACCTTC.

This chain uses TRBV15 with TRBJ1-1; D gene unclear. The CDR3 consists of 17 residues. Germline loops: CDR1 LNHNV, CDR2 YYDKDF (reference sequence). Between the trimmed V and J ends, which lost 0 bases and 0 bases, there was a span of 14 bases. Here the CDR3 reads CATSRDSQGEMNTEAFF. For the CDR3, the DNA is TGTGCCACCAGCAGAGATTCCCAAGGAGAGATGAACACTGAAGCTTTCTTT.

This chain joins TRBV28 and TRBJ1-5; D unresolved. Deletions cut 8 bases from V and 2 bases from J, with 19 bases between. The germline V gene encodes CDR1 MDHEN and CDR2 SYDVKM. The CDR3 has 16 amino acids. The CDR3 DNA reads as TGTGCCAGCCTCCCGACACAACCCTCGGGCAATCAGCCCCAGCATTTT. As protein: CASLPTQPSGNQPQHF.

The chain uses TRBV5-1 and TRBJ2-7, with TRBD1 as a possible D gene (6 bases). Germline-derived CDR1 and CDR2 are SGHRS and YFSETQ. V lost 4 bases and J 2 bases, leaving 16 bases between the germline ends. The CDR3 is 15 amino acids. CDR3 sequence: CASSIRQAAPYEQYF. The CDR3 DNA reads as TGCGCCAGCAGCATCCGACAGGCAGCTCCCTACGAGCAGTACTTC.

This chain joins TRBV29-1 and TRBJ2-7; tentatively, D is TRBD2 (6 bases). Germline CDR1 SQVTM, CDR2 ANQGSEA. Between the trimmed V and J ends, which lost 5 bases and 5 bases, there was a span of 10 bases. This CDR3 is 11 amino acids long. CDR3 region: CSVPWGDEQYF. DNA for the CDR3: TGCAGCGTTCCTTGGGGGGACGAGCAGTACTTC.

The rearrangement uses TRBV15 and TRBJ1-5; D is unclear. The V gene lost 0 bases and the J gene lost 2 bases, with 14 bases spanning the gap. The CDR3 loop spans 17 amino acids. Germline V gene sequence: CDR1 LNHNV, CDR2 YYDKDF (reference sequence). DNA for the CDR3: TGTGCCACCAGCAGAGAAGGACGGGGAAAGGGCAATCAGCCCCAGCATTTT. Its translation: CATSREGRGKGNQPQHF.